This T cell receptor beta chain was obtained from a study of blood T cells in healthy people across ages. Whole-study results and caveats: Bulk PBMC profiling left naive and antigen-experienced comparisons inconclusive.

They isolated at least 7 million PBMCs from each sample. A second 7 to 11 cycle PCR used barcoded and J-beta primers. TCRdb recomputed calls from the 5' RACE reads with MiXCR, one row per CDR3 protein. The table records roughly 1.7 million distinct CDR3 sequences, around 36% of them present only once. To note about this clonotype: Its antigen is unknown.

What was sequenced was blood. This receptor was identified in a woman in her twenties or thirties in good health.

CDR3 in DNA: TGTGCCAGTCGACAGGGCGGGAATGGCTACACCTTC. Translation: CASRQGGNGYTF. The chain carries TRBV27 and TRBJ1-2; TRBD1 matches at 7 bases. CDR1 and CDR2 from the germline V gene are MNHEY and SMNVEV (reference sequence). The CDR3 has 12 amino acids. V lost 9 bases and J lost 6; bases outside the gene matches: 7.